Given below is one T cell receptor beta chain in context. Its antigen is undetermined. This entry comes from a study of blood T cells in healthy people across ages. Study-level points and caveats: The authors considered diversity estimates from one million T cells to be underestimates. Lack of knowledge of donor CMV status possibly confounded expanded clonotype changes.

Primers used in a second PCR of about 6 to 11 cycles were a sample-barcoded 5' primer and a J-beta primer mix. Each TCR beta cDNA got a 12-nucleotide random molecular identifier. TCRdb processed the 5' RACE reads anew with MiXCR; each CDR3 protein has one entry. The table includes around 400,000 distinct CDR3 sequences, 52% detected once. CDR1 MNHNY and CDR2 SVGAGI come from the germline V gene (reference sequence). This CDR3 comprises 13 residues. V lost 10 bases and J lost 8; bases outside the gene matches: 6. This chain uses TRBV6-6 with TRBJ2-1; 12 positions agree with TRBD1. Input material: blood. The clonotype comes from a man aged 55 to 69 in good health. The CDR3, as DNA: TGTGCCACGGGACAGGGGGCGTTCGATGAGCAGTTCTTC. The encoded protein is CATGQGAFDEQFF.